This TCR beta chain is drawn from a study of blood T cell repertoires in COVID-19. On the study more broadly: The United States, Italy and Spain provided the acute and convalescent COVID-19 samples.

Authors' analysis steps: Estimation of nucleated cell counts relied on the amplification of reference gene primers. Measured with immunoSEQ multiplex PCR; TCRdb has only the in-frame clones, and not every one. V and J calls and clone size are those listed in that table; D and trimming were worked out from the DNA. The sample includes about 290,000 clones, approximately 89% of them seen just once. The germline V gene encodes CDR1 SGHAT and CDR2 FQDESV (reference sequence). The CDR3 sequence is 13 residues long. Trimming stripped 2 bases from V and 5 bases from J, with 7 bases between. A word on this clone: Other nucleotide sequences from this sample produce the same CDR3.

Specimen: peripheral blood. This TCR was recovered from a woman in her thirties with COVID-19, enrolled during active disease. The chain carries TRBV11-1 and TRBJ2-1; D is uncertain. For the CDR3, the DNA is TGTGCCAGCAGCTTATCCTCTAACAATGAGCAGTTCTTC. It encodes CASSLSSNNEQFF.